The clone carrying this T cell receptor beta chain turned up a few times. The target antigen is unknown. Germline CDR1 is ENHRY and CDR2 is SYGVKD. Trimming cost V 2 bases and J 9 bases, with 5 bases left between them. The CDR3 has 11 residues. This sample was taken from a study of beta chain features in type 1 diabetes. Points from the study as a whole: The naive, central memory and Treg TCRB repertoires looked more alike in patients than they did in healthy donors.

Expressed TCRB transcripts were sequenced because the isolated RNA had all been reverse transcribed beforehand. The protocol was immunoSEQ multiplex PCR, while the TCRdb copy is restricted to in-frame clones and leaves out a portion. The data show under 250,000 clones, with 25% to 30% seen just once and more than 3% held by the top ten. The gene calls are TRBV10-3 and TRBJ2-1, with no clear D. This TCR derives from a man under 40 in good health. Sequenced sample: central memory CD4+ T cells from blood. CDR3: CAISERAEQFF. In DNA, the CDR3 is TGTGCCATCAGTGAGAGAGCTGAGCAGTTCTTC.